This paragraph reports one T cell receptor (beta chain). V lost 0 bases and J 0 bases, leaving 14 bases between the germline ends. The CDR3 has 17 residues. Germline loops: CDR1 SGHDT, CDR2 YYEEEE. The data were taken from a study of immune evolution from preneoplasia to lung adenocarcinoma. The protocol was immunoSEQ multiplex PCR, while the TCRdb copy is restricted to in-frame clones and leaves out a portion. Of 4,000 to 5,000 clones in the sample, approximately 81% were seen once. This TCR came from a person aged 50-70 years with lung adenocarcinoma. Input material: FFPE normal lung tissue adjacent to the tumor. V is TRBV5-6 and J is TRBJ2-3; D not certain. CDR3 amino acids: CASSLGFQSFSTDTQYF. For the CDR3, the DNA is TGTGCCAGCAGCTTGGGATTTCAGAGTTTTAGCACAGATACGCAGTATTTT. The full variable domain, with the rest looked up from reference TRBV5-6 and TRBJ2-3, is DAGVTQSPTHLIKTRGQQVTLRCSPKSGHDTVSWYQQALGQGPQFIFQYYEEEERQRGNFPDRFSGHQFPNYSSELNVNALLLGDSALYLCASSLGFQSFSTDTQYFGPGTRLTVL.